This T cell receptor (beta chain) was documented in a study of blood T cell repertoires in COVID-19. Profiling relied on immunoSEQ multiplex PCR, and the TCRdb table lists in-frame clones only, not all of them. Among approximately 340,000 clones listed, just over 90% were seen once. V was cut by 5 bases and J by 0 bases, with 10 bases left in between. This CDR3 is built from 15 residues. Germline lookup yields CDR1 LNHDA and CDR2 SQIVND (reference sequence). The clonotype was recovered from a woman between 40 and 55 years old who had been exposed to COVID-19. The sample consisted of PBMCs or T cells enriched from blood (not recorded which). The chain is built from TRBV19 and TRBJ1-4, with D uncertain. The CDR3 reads CASSFHSPTNEKLFF. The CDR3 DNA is TGTGCCAGTAGTTTCCATTCCCCAACTAATGAAAAACTGTTTTTT.